This entry features one T cell receptor (beta chain) sequence. This sample was taken from a study of blood T cell repertoires in COVID-19. As for the study in general: COVID-19 samples collected from the United States, Italy and Spain covered acute and convalescent phases. PBMCs, B-cell-depleted T cells, or T cells were the source of the cDNA or gDNA that made up the material.

In the authors' methods: Estimation of nucleated cell counts relied on the amplification of reference gene primers. The repertoire was sequenced with immunoSEQ multiplex PCR; TCRdb's copy has only in-frame clones and lacks some. V and J calls and clone size come straight from that table; D and trimming were deduced from the DNA. This table holds 150,000 or so clones, roughly 84% found once. V lost 5 bases and J lost 0; bases outside the gene matches: 11. The CDR3 consists of 18 residues. The V gene's germline CDR1 is SGDLS and CDR2 YYNGEE. The sequence derives from a woman aged 55-70 years with acute or convalescent COVID-19. The sample was peripheral blood. The J gene is TRBJ2-3, the V gene TRBV9, with 11 bases matching TRBD2. Here the CDR3 DNA reads TGTGCCAGCAGTGTCCTTAGCGGGAGGGGATCTAGCACAGATACGCAGTATTTT. Its translation: CASSVLSGRGSSTDTQYF.